This T cell receptor beta chain derives from a study of Ad26.COV2.S vaccination and SARS-CoV-2 variants. Study as a whole: Recipients of Ad26.COV2.S got it intramuscularly, once or twice 56 days apart.

Germline V CDR1 and CDR2: PRHDT, FYEKMQ (reference sequence). The CDR3 totals 13 residues. The germline V and J ends were trimmed by 3 bases and 4 bases, with 6 bases remaining between them. Described treatment: 15 to 20 received Ad26.COV2.S at low or high dose, single or two shots; five or six received placebo; per-sample allocation not given. Day 63 following the first vaccine or placebo injection was when the samples were taken. Method: immunoSEQ multiplex PCR; TCRdb's copy keeps in-frame clones and lacks some. The sample carries about 400,000 clones, 70% to 90% recorded once. The TCR originated in a person between 18 and 65 years old who received the Ad26.COV2.S COVID-19 vaccine or a placebo. Sequenced material: peripheral blood, taken in a trial of Ad26.COV2.S vaccine versus placebo. V usage is TRBV13 and J usage is TRBJ2-2; D is undetermined. The CDR3, as DNA: TGTGCCAGCAGCTTTAGCCGCACCGGGGAGCTGTTTTTT. Translation: CASSFSRTGELFF.